What follows is one T cell receptor (beta chain) and its context. The target antigen is unknown. This entry comes from a study of cytomegalovirus exposure and HLA in healthy donors. Findings of the study overall: TCR beta V- and J-gene trimming was later associated with a missense DCLRE1C variant. The study flagged some 180 TCR beta chains as cytomegalovirus-associated. More clonal expansion characterized HLA-associated TCR beta chains than equally common others in a later analysis.

The study ran its PCR with 60 Vbeta and 13 Jbeta primers. Clones were sequenced by immunoSEQ multiplex PCR, and TCRdb holds only the in-frame ones, with some missing. Here the sample spans about 160,000 clones, about 77% being singletons. The TCR originated in a woman between 50 and 59 years old in good health and CMV-seronegative. Source material: PBMCs.

CDR3 in DNA: TGTGCCAGCAGCTTCCGGGGAGACTCCTACAATGAGCAGTTCTTC. Protein: CASSFRGDSYNEQFF. The chain is built from TRBV7-2 and TRBJ2-1; D perhaps matches TRBD2 (5 bases). This CDR3 spans 15 amino acids. The germline gives CDR1 SGHTA, CDR2 FQGNSA. V lost 3 bases and J lost 0, with 9 bases in between. Looking up the rest from reference TRBV7-2 and TRBJ2-1 gives the full variable domain: GAGVSQSPSNKVTEKGKDVELRCDPISGHTALYWYRQSLGQGLEFLIYFQGNSAPDKSGLPSDRFSAERTGGSVSTLTIQRTQQEDSAVYLCASSFRGDSYNEQFFGPGTRLTVL.